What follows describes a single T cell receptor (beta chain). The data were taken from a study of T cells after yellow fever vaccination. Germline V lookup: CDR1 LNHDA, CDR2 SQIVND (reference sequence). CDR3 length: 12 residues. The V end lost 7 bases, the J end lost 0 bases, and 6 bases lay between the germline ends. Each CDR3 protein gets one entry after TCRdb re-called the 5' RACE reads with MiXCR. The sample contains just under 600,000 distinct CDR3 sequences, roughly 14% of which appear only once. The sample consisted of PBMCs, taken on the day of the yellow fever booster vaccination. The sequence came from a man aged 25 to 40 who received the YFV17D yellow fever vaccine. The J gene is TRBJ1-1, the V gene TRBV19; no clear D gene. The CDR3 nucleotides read TGTGCCAGTACCCAGATGAACACTGAAGCTTTCTTT. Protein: CASTQMNTEAFF.